A selection of T cell receptor beta chains follows, all from one sample in a study of blood T cell repertoires in COVID-19. The repertoire was sequenced with immunoSEQ multiplex PCR; TCRdb's copy has only in-frame clones and lacks some. Among 250,000 to 300,000 clones listed, 80% to 90% were seen once. The specimen was peripheral blood. All receptors derive from a woman aged 25 to 39 with active or convalescent COVID-19. The CDR3 runs from the conserved cysteine through the conserved F or W. D genes are given only for firm matches. The size of a clone is reported for some rows only, either as once, few or many, or as a class for expanded clones.

D: .; J: TRBJ2-3; V: TRBV7-9; size: few; DNA: TGTGCCAGCAGCTTTACAGGACCCCAGGATACGCAGTATTTT; CDR3: CASSFTGPQDTQYF
D: TRBD1; J: TRBJ2-5; V: TRBV6-6; size: .; DNA: TGTGCCAGCAGTCGAGGGACAGGCGACCTCCAAGGGACCCAGTACTTC; CDR3: CASSRGTGDLQGTQYF
D: .; J: TRBJ2-4; V: TRBV19; size: .; DNA: TGTGCCAGTAGTATCCGACAGGATAACATTCAGTACTTC; CDR3: CASSIRQDNIQYF
D: TRBD2; J: TRBJ2-3; V: TRBV5-4; size: .; DNA: TGTGCCAGCAGCTTGGGGCGAGCGGGGGGGGCAGATACGCAGTATTTT; CDR3: CASSLGRAGGADTQYF
D: .; J: TRBJ2-7; V: TRBV13; size: once; DNA: TGTGCCAGCAGCCCTTCCTCCTACGAGCAGTACTTC; CDR3: CASSPSSYEQYF
D: .; J: TRBJ1-2; V: TRBV19; size: few; DNA: TGTGCCAGTAGTATAGCCAGAAACTATGGCTACACCTTC; CDR3: CASSIARNYGYTF
D: TRBD2; J: TRBJ2-7; V: TRBV30; size: .; DNA: TGTGCCTGGAGTCCCCCCGGGGGCGGGGGGCTCTACGAGCAGTACTTC; CDR3: CAWSPPGGGGLYEQYF
D: .; J: TRBJ1-6; V: TRBV7-2; size: .; DNA: TGTGCCAGCAGCACCGGTCAGGGCTATTCACCCCTCCACTTT; CDR3: CASSTGQGYSPLHF
D: .; J: TRBJ1-1; V: TRBV5-1; size: .; DNA: TGCGCCAGCAGCTTGGCCGGGGGATGGAACACTGAAGCTTTCTTT; CDR3: CASSLAGGWNTEAFF
D: TRBD2; J: TRBJ2-5; V: TRBV4-2; size: .; DNA: TGTGCCAGCAGCCAAGGGCTCGGCGGGGGGGTGGAGACCCAGTACTTC; CDR3: CASSQGLGGGVETQYF
D: .; J: TRBJ1-5; V: TRBV30; size: .; DNA: TGTGCCTGGAGGCCACAGGGATATAGCAATCAGCCCCAGCATTTT; CDR3: CAWRPQGYSNQPQHF
D: .; J: TRBJ2-5; V: TRBV6-5; size: .; DNA: TGTGCCAGCAATCAGGGGGAGACCCAGTACTTC; CDR3: CASNQGETQYF
D: TRBD1; J: TRBJ1-2; V: TRBV10-3; size: .; DNA: TGTGCCATCAGTCCCGGACAGGGGTTGTCTGGGGGCTACACCTTC; CDR3: CAISPGQGLSGGYTF
D: .; J: TRBJ1-2; V: TRBV29-1; size: once; DNA: TGCAGCGTTGAAGCCCGTGGCTACACCTTC; CDR3: CSVEARGYTF
D: .; J: TRBJ1-4; V: TRBV7-2; size: .; DNA: TGTGCCAGCAGCTTAGTTCCAGCAACTAATGAAAAACTGTTTTTT; CDR3: CASSLVPATNEKLFF
D: .; J: TRBJ1-2; V: TRBV2; size: .; DNA: TGTGCCAGCAGTGATACAGCTAACTATGGCTACACCTTC; CDR3: CASSDTANYGYTF